The source of this T cell receptor beta chain is a study of cytomegalovirus exposure and HLA in healthy donors. Study results and limitations: Common viral pathogens (according to a later analysis) appeared linked to several of the most significant clusters. Accurate prediction of HLA-A and HLA-B alleles (for most subjects) was reportedly achieved from TCR beta sequences.

A multiplex PCR was run with 60 Vbeta primers and 13 Jbeta primers. Produced via immunoSEQ multiplex PCR; TCRdb's table is partial and in-frame only. The profile shows about 100,000 clones, under 80% of them singletons. The germline V gene has CDR1 MDHEN and CDR2 SYDVKM. Unmatched junction bases numbered 14, after V lost 6 bases and J lost 1 base. The CDR3 runs to 18 residues. This clone was found a few times. The target antigen is unknown. This TCR derives from a man aged 45-65 years in good health and CMV-seropositive. This rearrangement joins TRBV28 to TRBJ1-5, with 8 positions matching TRBD1. Sample: PBMCs. DNA of the CDR3: TGTGCCAGCAGCCCTTACAGGGGGTACGAGAGAAGCAATCAGCCCCAGCATTTT. Translation gives CASSPYRGYERSNQPQHF.